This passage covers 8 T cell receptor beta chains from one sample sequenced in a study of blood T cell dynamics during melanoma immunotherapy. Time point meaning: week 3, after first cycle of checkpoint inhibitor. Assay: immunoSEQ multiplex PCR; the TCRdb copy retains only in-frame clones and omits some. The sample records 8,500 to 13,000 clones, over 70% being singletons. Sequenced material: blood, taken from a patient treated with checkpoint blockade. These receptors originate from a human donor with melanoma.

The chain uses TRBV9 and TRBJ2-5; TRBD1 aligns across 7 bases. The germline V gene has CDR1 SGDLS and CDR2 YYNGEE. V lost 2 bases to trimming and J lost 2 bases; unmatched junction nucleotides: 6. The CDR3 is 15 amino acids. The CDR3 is CASSVGTARQETQYF. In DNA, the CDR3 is TGTGCCAGCAGCGTTGGGACAGCCCGACAAGAGACCCAGTACTTC.

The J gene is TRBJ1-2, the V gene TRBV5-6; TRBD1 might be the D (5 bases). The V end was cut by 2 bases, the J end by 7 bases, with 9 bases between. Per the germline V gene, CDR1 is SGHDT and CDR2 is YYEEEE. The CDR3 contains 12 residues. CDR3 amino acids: CASSLSGVGYTF. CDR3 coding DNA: TGTGCCAGCAGCTTATCGGGGGTTGGCTACACCTTC. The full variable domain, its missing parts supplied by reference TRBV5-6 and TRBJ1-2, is DAGVTQSPTHLIKTRGQQVTLRCSPKSGHDTVSWYQQALGQGPQFIFQYYEEEERQRGNFPDRFSGHQFPNYSSELNVNALLLGDSALYLCASSLSGVGYTFGSGTRLTVV.

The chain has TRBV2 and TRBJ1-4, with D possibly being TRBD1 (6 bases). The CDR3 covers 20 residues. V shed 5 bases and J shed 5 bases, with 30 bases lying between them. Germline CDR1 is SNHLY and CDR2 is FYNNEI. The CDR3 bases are TGTGCCAGCAGTCCGACCTCGGTCGGGGGCTTCGGGTTGAGGAATGAAAAACTGTTTTTT. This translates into CASSPTSVGGFGLRNEKLFF.

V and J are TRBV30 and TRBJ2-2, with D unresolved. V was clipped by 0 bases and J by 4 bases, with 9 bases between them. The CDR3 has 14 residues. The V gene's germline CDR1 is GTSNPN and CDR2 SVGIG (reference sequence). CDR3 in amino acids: CAWSVPGSTGELFF. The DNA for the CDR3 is TGTGCCTGGAGTGTACCCGGGTCCACCGGGGAGCTGTTTTTT.

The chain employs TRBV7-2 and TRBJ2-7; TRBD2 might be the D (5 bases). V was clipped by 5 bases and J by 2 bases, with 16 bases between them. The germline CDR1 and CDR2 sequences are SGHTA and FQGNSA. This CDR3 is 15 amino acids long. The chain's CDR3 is CASSLGEGTPYEQYF. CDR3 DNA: TGTGCCAGCAGCCTAGGAGAGGGTACCCCCTACGAGCAGTACTTC.

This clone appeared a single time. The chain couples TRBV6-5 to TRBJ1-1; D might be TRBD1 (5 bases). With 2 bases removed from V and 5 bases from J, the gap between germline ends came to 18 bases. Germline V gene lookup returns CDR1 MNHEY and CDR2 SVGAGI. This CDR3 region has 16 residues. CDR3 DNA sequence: TGTGCCAGCAGTTACGACGGGGCAGGGACTCAGACTGAAGCTTTCTTT. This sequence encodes CASSYDGAGTQTEAFF.

Here the CDR3 DNA reads TGTGCCAGCAGTTACGGGCAGGAAATATATTTT. It specifies CASSYGQEIYF. The genes are TRBV6-6 and TRBJ1-3; D is unclear. V was shortened by 2 bases and J by 13 bases, with 9 bases between the two germline ends. The CDR3 runs 11 residues. Germline lookup yields CDR1 MNHNY and CDR2 SVGAGI (reference sequence).

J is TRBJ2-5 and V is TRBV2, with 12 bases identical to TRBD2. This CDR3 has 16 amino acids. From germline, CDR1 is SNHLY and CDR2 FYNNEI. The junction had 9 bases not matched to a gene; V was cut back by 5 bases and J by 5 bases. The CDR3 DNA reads TGTGCCAGCAGTTCGCCCCTAGCGGGGGGGCCCGAGACCCAGTACTTC. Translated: CASSSPLAGGPETQYF.